Below, 10 T cell receptor beta chains from the same sample are listed, as sequenced in a study of blood T cell repertoires in COVID-19. The assay was immunoSEQ multiplex PCR, and TCRdb's table has in-frame clones only and misses some. The sample consists of around 280,000 clones, over 80% of them appearing once. Sequencing was carried out using peripheral blood. The receptors here all came from a woman in her forties or fifties with active or convalescent COVID-19.

V and J are TRBV7-8 and TRBJ2-1, with D perhaps TRBD2 (5 bases). Trimming cost V 0 bases and J 7 bases, with 7 bases left between them. Germline V lookup: CDR1 SGHVS, CDR2 FQNEAQ. The CDR3 runs 13 residues. The CDR3 here is CASSLASVNEQFF. CDR3 nucleotides: TGTGCCAGCAGCTTAGCTAGCGTAAATGAGCAGTTCTTC.

Details on this clone: Within the sample, other DNA sequences also encode this same CDR3. The CDR3 sequence is CASSVAAGGYEQYF. The CDR3 DNA sequence: TGTGCCAGCAGCGTAGCGGCAGGGGGGTACGAGCAGTACTTC. This chain uses TRBV9 with TRBJ2-7, with a tentative D call TRBD1 (7 bases). Germline-derived CDR1 and CDR2 are SGDLS and YYNGEE. The CDR3 is 14 amino acids. Trimming pared 0 bases from V and 4 bases from J, leaving 11 bases between.

V usage is TRBV2 and J usage is TRBJ2-3; 7 bases align to TRBD1. The trim removed 6 bases at V and 1 base at J, leaving 4 bases unmatched. Germline V gene data show CDR1 as SNHLY and CDR2 as FYNNEI. This CDR3 spans 14 amino acids. The CDR3: CASRAGQGTDTQYF. As DNA, the CDR3 is TGTGCCAGCAGGGCAGGACAGGGCACAGATACGCAGTATTTT.

The chain joins TRBV6-6 to TRBJ1-2; no firm D call. The V gene's germline CDR1 is MNHNY and CDR2 SVGAGI (reference sequence). The V and J ends lost 5 bases and 3 bases respectively, with 7 bases between them. The CDR3 sequence is 12 residues long. The CDR3 DNA sequence: TGTGCCAGCAGTGCCGGGTACTATGGCTACACCTTC. Protein sequence: CASSAGYYGYTF.

J is TRBJ2-1 and V is TRBV6-4, with D perhaps matching TRBD2 (5 bases). V lost 6 bases, J lost 3 bases, and 18 bases lay in between. The germline V gene encodes CDR1 MRHNA and CDR2 SNTAGT. The CDR3 loop spans 16 amino acids. CDR3: CASRRESGAYYNEQFF. The CDR3 DNA sequence: TGTGCCAGCAGGAGGGAGAGCGGAGCCTACTACAATGAGCAGTTCTTC.

The J gene is TRBJ2-7, the V gene TRBV3-1 (or the pseudogene TRBV3-2); TRBD2 matches at 7 bases. CDR3 length: 13 residues. The V gene's germline CDR1 is LGHDT and CDR2 YNNKEL (reference sequence). V gave up 10 bases and J gave up 0 bases; unmatched junction bases: 6. This chain's CDR3 is CATSLAASYEQYF. CDR3 coding DNA: TGTGCCACCTCGCTAGCGGCCTCCTACGAGCAGTACTTC.

This clone has a handful of counts. This chain uses TRBV2 with TRBJ2-7; tentative D call: TRBD2 (5 bases). The V gene's germline CDR1 is SNHLY and CDR2 FYNNEI. The CDR3 covers 15 residues. Trimming cost V 6 bases and J 0 bases, with 15 bases left between them. CDR3 region: CASRGDPTYSYEQYF. CDR3 coding DNA: TGTGCCAGCAGGGGAGACCCGACGTACTCCTACGAGCAGTACTTC. Full variable domain (outside the CDR3, taken from reference TRBV2 and TRBJ2-7): EPEVTQTPSHQVTQMGQEVILRCVPISNHLYFYWYRQILGQKVEFLVSFYNNEISEKSEIFDDQFSVERPDGSNFTLKIRSTKLEDSAMYFCASRGDPTYSYEQYFGPGTRLTVT.

The J gene is TRBJ2-7, the V gene TRBV28, with 7 bases that match TRBD1. Germline CDR1 is MDHEN and CDR2 is SYDVKM. The CDR3 runs to 13 residues. V lost 8 bases, J lost 3 bases, and 7 bases stayed unmatched. The CDR3 loop is CASATTGVYEQYF. CDR3 nucleotide sequence: TGTGCCAGCGCGACCACAGGGGTCTACGAGCAGTACTTC.

The chain has TRBV10-2 and TRBJ2-7; a weak D match, TRBD2 (6 bases). The germline V gene has CDR1 WSHSY and CDR2 SAAADI. With 7 bases removed from V and 4 bases from J, the gap between germline ends came to 14 bases. The CDR3 covers 13 residues. The CDR3 region has the DNA TGCGCCAGCAATAGCGGCGGGCGTTACGAGCAGTACTTC. Translation gives CASNSGGRYEQYF.

The V and J genes are TRBV2 and TRBJ1-2; 9 bases align to TRBD1. Trimming took 6 bases from V and 10 from J; bases not matched to a gene: 18. Per germline, CDR1 SNHLY and CDR2 FYNNEI. This CDR3 has 16 residues. As DNA, the CDR3 is TGTGCCAGCAGCGGAAGGGGGCGGGGACAGGGAGGAGACTACACCTTC. Its translation: CASSGRGRGQGGDYTF.